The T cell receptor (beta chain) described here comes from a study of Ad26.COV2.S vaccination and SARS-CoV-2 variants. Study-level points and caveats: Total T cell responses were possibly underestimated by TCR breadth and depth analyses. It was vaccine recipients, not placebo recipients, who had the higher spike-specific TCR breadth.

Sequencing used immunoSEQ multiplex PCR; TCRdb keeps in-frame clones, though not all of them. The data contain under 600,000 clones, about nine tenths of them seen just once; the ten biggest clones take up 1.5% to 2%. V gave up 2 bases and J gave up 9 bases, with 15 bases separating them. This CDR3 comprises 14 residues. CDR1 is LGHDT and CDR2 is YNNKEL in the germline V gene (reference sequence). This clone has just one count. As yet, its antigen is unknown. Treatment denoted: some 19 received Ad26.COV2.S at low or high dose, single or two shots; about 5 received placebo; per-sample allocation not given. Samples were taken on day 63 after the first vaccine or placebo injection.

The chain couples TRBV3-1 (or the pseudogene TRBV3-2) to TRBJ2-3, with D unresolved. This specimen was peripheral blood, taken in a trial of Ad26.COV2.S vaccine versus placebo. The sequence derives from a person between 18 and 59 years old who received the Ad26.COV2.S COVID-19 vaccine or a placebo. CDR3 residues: CASSQTPAGVTQYF. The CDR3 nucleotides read TGTGCCAGCAGCCAAACCCCGGCTGGGGTAACGCAGTATTTT.